The clone carrying this T cell receptor beta chain was seen many times. Its matching antigen is unknown. Amplified TCR beta CDR3 regions came from RNA transcripts. TCR CDR3 underwent first-round RT-PCR with the HTBI primer set. TCRdb fed the multiplex PCR reads into MiXCR, producing one record per CDR3 protein. Of roughly 600,000 distinct CDR3 sequences in the sample, approximately 15% were seen once. CDR3 length: 14 amino acids. The V end lost 5 bases, the J end lost 4 bases, and 14 bases lay between the germline ends. Patients were excluded because of uncontrolled infection, other autoimmune disease, pregnancy or lactation. This sample is part of a study of T cells in Graves' hyperthyroidism and ophthalmopathy. General observations from the study: Clonotypes that were expanded in thyroid above 0.001 mostly appeared in blood too.

V is TRBV12-3 or TRBV12-4 and J is TRBJ1-2; D might be TRBD1 (6 bases). The sample consisted of blood. The TCR originated in a woman in her fifties or sixties with Graves' ophthalmopathy. The CDR3 region has the DNA TGTGCCAGCAGTCCCCTCGGACAGCGCTATGGCTACACCTTC. Amino acid sequence: CASSPLGQRYGYTF.